This entry lists 21 T cell receptor beta chains sequenced from one sample in a study of CD8 T cells in ankylosing spondylitis. From the 5' RACE reads, TCRdb called clonotypes with MiXCR, one entry per CDR3 protein. Here the sample spans 150,000 to 200,000 distinct CDR3 sequences, about 20% being singletons. Sequenced sample: blood, either unsorted or a sorted T cell fraction (not recorded which). The receptors come from a male donor between 5 and 35 years old with ankylosing spondylitis or in good health (not recorded which).

There are many counts of this clonotype. V and J are TRBV4-2 and TRBJ1-5; D might be TRBD1 (6 bases). CDR1 and CDR2 (germline): LGHNA, YNFKEQ. The CDR3 consists of 15 residues. V was cut by 0 bases and J by 5 bases, with 11 bases left in between. The CDR3 loop reads CASSQDPGGDQPQHF. DNA of the CDR3: TGTGCCAGCAGCCAAGACCCGGGGGGCGATCAGCCCCAGCATTTT.

This clonotype appeared many times. The V gene is TRBV2, the J gene TRBJ2-7; D tentatively fits TRBD1 or TRBD2 (5 bases each). CDR3 length: 14 amino acids. Trimming shortened V by 4 bases and J by 7 bases, and 17 bases separated the two germline ends. Germline values: CDR1 SNHLY, CDR2 FYNNEI. The CDR3 DNA reads TGTGCCAGCAGTGGACTCACGATTGGGGGAGAGCAGTACTTC. This gives the protein CASSGLTIGGEQYF.

This clonotype has a count of ten or more. The chain has TRBV5-1 and TRBJ2-1, with D perhaps being TRBD1 or TRBD2 (5 bases each). The germline V gene encodes CDR1 SGHRS and CDR2 YFSETQ. The germline V and J ends were trimmed by 7 bases and 4 bases, with 21 bases remaining between them. The CDR3 has 16 residues. The CDR3 loop is CASRVSGTTSYNEQFF. CDR3 nucleotide sequence: TGCGCCAGCCGAGTATCCGGGACCACATCTTACAATGAGCAGTTCTTC.

This clonotype turned up a few times. The rearrangement links TRBV5-1 to TRBJ2-5, with D hard to call. Trimming left V 4 bases short and J 2 bases short, with 6 bases between. This CDR3 is 12 amino acids long. Germline values: CDR1 SGHRS, CDR2 YFSETQ. CDR3 DNA sequence: TGCGCCAGCAGCGTCGCTCAAGAGACCCAGTACTTC. It codes for CASSVAQETQYF.

V usage is TRBV3-1 and J usage is TRBJ2-5; possibly TRBD2 for D (5 bases). This CDR3 has 16 amino acids. Germline values: CDR1 LGHDT, CDR2 YNNKEL (reference sequence). V gave up 6 bases and J gave up 4 bases, with 21 bases separating them. DNA of the CDR3: TGTGCCAGCAGTCCCGCGGGCAGAGCTAAAGGAGAGACCCAGTACTTC. Translated, it gives CASSPAGRAKGETQYF.

Ten or more counts support this clonotype. The chain has TRBV27 and TRBJ2-2; no firm D call. Trimming removed 6 bases at V and 9 bases at J, with 11 bases between. This CDR3 has 12 amino acids. Per germline, CDR1 MNHEY and CDR2 SMNVEV (reference sequence). The CDR3, as DNA: TGTGCCAGCAGAATAGGCTGGCGGGAGCTGTTTTTT. It yields the protein CASRIGWRELFF.

This chain links TRBV29-1 with TRBJ1-1; D gene ambiguous. V lost 5 bases and J lost 0, with 10 bases in between. The germline V gene encodes CDR1 SQVTM and CDR2 ANQGSEA. This CDR3 spans 13 amino acids. In DNA form, the CDR3 reads TGCAGCGTTCTACGGATCATGAACACTGAAGCTTTCTTT. Translation: CSVLRIMNTEAFF.

V gene TRBV20-1 combines with J gene TRBJ2-5; possibly TRBD1 or TRBD2 for D (6 bases each). Trimming cost V 7 bases and J 5 bases, with 23 bases left between them. CDR1 and CDR2 (germline): DFQATT, SNEGSKA (reference sequence). This CDR3 is built from 15 residues. The CDR3 loop reads CSVPRGGRAGETQYF. The CDR3 DNA sequence: TGCAGTGTGCCCAGGGGAGGTAGGGCTGGCGAGACCCAGTACTTC.

The rearrangement uses TRBV18 and TRBJ2-3; 10 bases are a match to TRBD1. The CDR3 consists of 16 residues. Germline V gene lookup returns CDR1 KGHSH and CDR2 LQKENI. V shed 2 bases and J 4 bases; nucleotides not matched to a gene: 6. CDR3 sequence: CASSPFRTGGSDTQYF. CDR3 nucleotides: TGTGCCAGCTCACCATTTCGGACAGGGGGTTCAGATACGCAGTATTTT.

This chain joins TRBV19 and TRBJ1-5; 7 bases map to TRBD1. Germline assignment: CDR1 LNHDA and CDR2 SQIVND (reference sequence). This CDR3 comprises 16 residues. Trimming cost V 7 bases and J 2 bases; bases outside gene matches: 11. In nucleotides, the CDR3 is TGTGCCAGTAATGGGGGACAGCCCATGGGCAATCAGCCCCAGCATTTT. It codes for CASNGGQPMGNQPQHF.

This clonotype came up a few times. V gene TRBV20-1 combines with J gene TRBJ2-7, with 10 bases aligning to TRBD2. J gave up 2 bases and V 7 bases, and 11 bases lay outside the gene matches. Germline values: CDR1 DFQATT, CDR2 SNEGSKA (reference sequence). The CDR3 spans 15 residues. As DNA, the CDR3 is TGCAGTGTTTTCCAACCGGGACTAGCGCCCTACGAGCAGTACTTC. Translating gives CSVFQPGLAPYEQYF.

This clonotype came up many times. The rearrangement links TRBV6-5 to TRBJ2-1; 11 bases match TRBD2. CDR3 size: 14 residues. Germline CDR1 MNHEY, CDR2 SVGAGI. Unmatched junction bases numbered 2, after V lost 7 bases and J lost 3 bases. CDR3 sequence (DNA): TGTGCCAGCAAACTAGCGGGAGTCTACAATGAGCAGTTCTTC. It encodes CASKLAGVYNEQFF.

This clonotype occurred many times. One end of the junction does not line up with germline, which may come from a read error. The rearrangement joins TRBV5-1 to TRBJ2-3, with 7 bases lining up with TRBD1. CDR3 length: 12 residues. Germline CDR1 SGHRS, CDR2 YFSETQ. This CDR3 is CASSPRGDTQYF. DNA for the CDR3: TGTGCCAGCAGCCCCAGGGGGGATACGCAGTATTTT.

This clonotype has ten or more counts. The chain carries TRBV20-1 and TRBJ2-1; 9 nucleotides line up with TRBD2. Trimming at V came to 4 bases and at J to 6 bases, leaving 7 bases not matched to a gene. Germline values: CDR1 DFQATT, CDR2 SNEGSKA (reference sequence). This CDR3 is built from 14 residues. CDR3 bases: TGCAGTGCTAATCCGGGACTAGCTGCCAATGAGCAGTTCTTC. This encodes CSANPGLAANEQFF.

The chain uses TRBV19 and TRBJ2-3; 10 bases are shared with TRBD2. Germline assignment: CDR1 LNHDA and CDR2 SQIVND (reference sequence). The ends lost 9 bases at V and 3 bases at J; junction bases unmatched: 9. The CDR3 contains 15 residues. CDR3 nucleotides: TGTGCCAGCACCCTAGCGGGAGCCAGAACAGATACGCAGTATTTT. Translating it yields CASTLAGARTDTQYF.

This clonotype was found many times. The gene calls are TRBV4-3 and TRBJ2-7; the match to TRBD1 covers 10 bases. CDR1 and CDR2 (germline): LGHNA, YSLEER. This CDR3 region has 16 residues. The J segment lost 5 bases and the V segment lost 0 bases, leaving 7 bases of the junction unmatched. The CDR3 loop is CASSQDLGTGDHEQYF. The CDR3 DNA follows: TGCGCCAGCAGCCAAGATCTAGGGACAGGGGACCACGAGCAGTACTTC.

This clonotype was seen many times. The chain couples TRBV29-1 to TRBJ2-1; D unresolved. V was cut by 5 bases and J by 4 bases, with 6 bases left in between. The CDR3 extends over 11 amino acids. The germline gives CDR1 SQVTM, CDR2 ANQGSEA. CDR3 in DNA: TGCAGCGTTCTTGGGTACAATGAGCAGTTCTTC. It translates to CSVLGYNEQFF.

This clonotype was seen at least ten times. The chain carries TRBV20-1 and TRBJ2-1; 7 nucleotides match TRBD1. The V gene's germline CDR1 is DFQATT and CDR2 SNEGSKA (reference sequence). The CDR3 length is 14 residues. V lost 6 bases to trimming and J lost 4 bases; unmatched junction nucleotides: 9. The CDR3 DNA reads as TGCAGTGCCTTAGGGGGCACGGTATACAATGAGCAGTTCTTC. Its protein product is CSALGGTVYNEQFF.

This clonotype showed up just a few times. The chain has TRBV4-2 and TRBJ2-1; D gene ambiguous. The CDR3 runs to 15 residues. V was clipped by 0 bases and J by 3 bases, with 9 bases between them. CDR1 is LGHNA, CDR2 YNFKEQ, per germline. CDR3 sequence (DNA): TGTGCCAGCAGCCAAGACCTGGATCGCTACAATGAGCAGTTCTTC. This sequence encodes CASSQDLDRYNEQFF.

The table lists this clonotype with many counts. J is TRBJ2-1 and V is TRBV4-3, with a weak D call TRBD1 (5 bases). CDR1 is LGHNA, CDR2 YSLEER, per germline. V lost 0 bases to trimming and J lost 0 bases, with 6 bases between them. The CDR3 sequence is 15 residues long. The CDR3 protein is CASSQDQGSYNEQFF. In DNA, the CDR3 is TGCGCCAGCAGCCAAGATCAGGGCTCCTACAATGAGCAGTTCTTC.

At least ten counts were recorded for this clonotype. The rearrangement joins TRBV12-3 or TRBV12-4 to TRBJ2-2; 11 nucleotides match TRBD2. J lost 4 bases, V lost 6 bases, and 13 bases had no gene match. The CDR3 has 18 amino acids. The DNA for the CDR3 is TGTGCCAGCAGCCCCCCCTTAGCGGGAGGGCCCGGCACCGGGGAGCTGTTTTTT. Translated: CASSPPLAGGPGTGELFF.